The 16 T cell receptor beta chains reported below all come from one sample, sequenced in a study of blood T cells in healthy people across ages (dated by TCRdb to 2015 to 2017). Receptor amplification or capture employed 5' RACE. The listed sequencing device is Illumina HiSeq 2500. A second PCR of roughly 7 to 11 cycles was run with a J-beta primer mix and a sample-barcoded 5' primer. TCRdb ran its own pipeline on the public reads, namely fastp trimming at Q25 and MiXCR clone calling, and kept in-frame beta chains. Entries are consolidated by CDR3 protein sequence, retaining the most common genes and DNA. This sample holds fewer than 1.5 million distinct CDR3 sequences; around two fifths were observed only once. In total, the top ten clones hold 7% to 9.5% of the sample. The sequenced sample was blood. These receptors were collected from a woman between 18 and 30 years old in good health.

This clonotype showed up just a few times. The CDR3 DNA sequence: TGTGCCAGCAGTCTGACAGAGAACACCGGGGAGCTGTTTTTT. Translating it yields CASSLTENTGELFF. This chain links TRBV3-1 with TRBJ2-2, with a possible D match to TRBD1 (5 bases). The CDR3 length is 14 residues. Trimming cost V 6 bases and J 1 base, with 9 bases left between them. Germline loops: CDR1 LGHDT, CDR2 YNNKEL (reference sequence).

The table lists this clonotype with a few counts. This chain joins TRBV6-2 or TRBV6-3 and TRBJ2-1, with 10 bases matching TRBD2. This CDR3 comprises 15 residues. Trimming at V came to 2 bases and at J to 8 bases, leaving 6 bases not matched to a gene. In germline, CDR1 is MNHEY, CDR2 SVGEGT. The DNA of the CDR3 is TGTGCCAGCAGTTACGGAGCGGGAGGGCGGGATGAGCAGTTCTTC. This gives the protein CASSYGAGGRDEQFF.

The J gene is TRBJ2-7, the V gene TRBV6-1; 7 bases are a match to TRBD1. This CDR3 spans 15 amino acids. The germline CDR1 and CDR2 sequences are MNHNS and SASEGT. Trimming at V came to 1 base and at J to 3 bases, leaving 6 bases not matched to a gene. In DNA, the CDR3 is TGTGCCAGCAGTGAAGTCAGGGACAGCTACTACGAGCAGTACTTC. This encodes CASSEVRDSYYEQYF.

This clonotype was detected a few times. The chain employs TRBV20-1 and TRBJ2-3, with a tentative D call TRBD1 (6 bases). The V gene's germline CDR1 is DFQATT and CDR2 SNEGSKA (reference sequence). The CDR3 consists of 17 residues. V was pared by 0 bases and J by 5 bases, with 21 bases between. In nucleotides, the CDR3 is TGCAGTGCTAGAGATCTGGGTGGGGACACAAGGGGAGATACGCAGTATTTT. Its translation is CSARDLGGDTRGDTQYF.

This clonotype occurred many times. The V gene is TRBV10-3, the J gene TRBJ2-1, with D perhaps matching TRBD2 (6 bases). CDR3 length: 13 amino acids. V lost 8 bases to trimming and J lost 5 bases, with 13 bases between them. Germline lookup yields CDR1 ENHRY and CDR2 SYGVKD. The CDR3, as DNA: TGTGCCATCGAACCCGGCGGGAACAATGAGCAGTTCTTC. Protein sequence: CAIEPGGNNEQFF.

This clonotype showed up just a few times. The chain links TRBV5-1 to TRBJ2-6, with D unresolved. Germline V gives CDR1 SGHRS, CDR2 YFSETQ. The CDR3 runs 16 residues. With 4 bases removed from V and 0 bases from J, the gap between germline ends came to 11 bases. CDR3 amino acids: CASSADTPSGANVLTF. CDR3 nucleotide sequence: TGCGCCAGCAGCGCCGACACCCCCTCTGGGGCCAACGTCCTGACTTTC.

The V and J genes are TRBV27 and TRBJ1-6; D is unresolved. Trimming pared 3 bases from V and 7 bases from J, leaving 10 bases between. This CDR3 comprises 14 residues. Germline CDR1 is MNHEY and CDR2 is SMNVEV (reference sequence). DNA of the CDR3: TGTGCCAGCAGTTTTGGAATTGAGAATTCACCCCTCCACTTT. Translation: CASSFGIENSPLHF.

J is TRBJ2-7 and V is TRBV4-1; TRBD1 agrees at 7 bases. This CDR3 is built from 11 residues. V was clipped by 5 bases and J by 6 bases; unmatched bases: 1. From germline, CDR1 is MGHRA and CDR2 YSYEKL. The CDR3 DNA follows: TGCGCCAGCAGCACAGGGGCCGAGCAGTACTTC. Translation gives CASSTGAEQYF.

V usage is TRBV12-3 or TRBV12-4 and J usage is TRBJ2-7; 11 nucleotides agree with TRBD2. V lost 1 base to trimming and J lost 1 base; unmatched junction nucleotides: 6. The CDR3 consists of 17 residues. CDR3 sequence (DNA): TGTGCCAGCAGTTTAGGAGCCACTAGCGGGAGATCCTACGAGCAGTACTTC. This encodes CASSLGATSGRSYEQYF.

The V gene is TRBV29-1, the J gene TRBJ2-5; 13 bases are a match to TRBD2. Per germline, CDR1 SQVTM and CDR2 ANQGSEA. J gave up 4 bases and V 6 bases, and 5 bases lay outside the gene matches. The CDR3 is 14 residues long. The DNA for the CDR3 is TGCAGCGTCCGACTAGCGGGAGGTCTAGAGACCCAGTACTTC. This encodes CSVRLAGGLETQYF.

This chain joins TRBV3-1 and TRBJ1-2; TRBD1 is a possible D gene (6 bases). This CDR3 is 15 amino acids long. The germline V gene encodes CDR1 LGHDT and CDR2 YNNKEL (reference sequence). Trimming removed 4 bases from V and 4 bases from J, with 16 bases in between. The CDR3 protein is CASSRVGRGGYGYTF. The CDR3 DNA is TGTGCCAGCAGCCGTGTCGGCAGGGGTGGCTATGGCTACACCTTC.

As for this clonotype: One end of the junction does not line up with germline, which may come from a read error. This chain joins TRBV9 and TRBJ2-5; D is perhaps TRBD1 (5 bases). The CDR3 runs to 14 residues. CDR1 and CDR2 from the germline V gene are SGDLS and YYNGEE. This CDR3 is CVSSVSTVQETQYF. CDR3 bases: TGTGTCAGCAGCGTGTCGACAGTCCAAGAGACCCAGTACTTC.

This clonotype was picked up a small number of times. The rearrangement links TRBV13 to TRBJ1-2; D gene ambiguous. V dropped 4 bases and J dropped 3 bases, with 12 bases sitting between them. There are 14 residues in the CDR3. Germline CDR1 and CDR2: PRHDT and FYEKMQ (reference sequence). CDR3 bases: TGTGCCAGCAGCTCCACCCGGGGTGACTATGGCTACACCTTC. Translated: CASSSTRGDYGYTF.

The V call is TRBV20-1, the J call TRBJ1-4; D call uncertain. With 3 bases removed from V and 1 base from J, the gap between germline ends came to 12 bases. CDR1 is DFQATT and CDR2 is SNEGSKA in the germline V gene (reference sequence). The CDR3 loop spans 15 amino acids. CDR3 DNA: TGCAGTGCTAGTACCAGGACGGGAACTAATGAAAAACTGTTTTTT. Translating gives CSASTRTGTNEKLFF.

The chain uses TRBV27 and TRBJ1-2, with 9 bases lining up with TRBD1. V lost 3 bases, J lost 4 bases, and 6 bases stayed unmatched. Germline CDR1 MNHEY, CDR2 SMNVEV (reference sequence). This CDR3 spans 15 amino acids. CDR3 sequence reads: CASSFSDRGVYGYTF. The DNA for the CDR3 is TGTGCCAGCAGTTTCTCGGACAGGGGTGTCTATGGCTACACCTTC.

This clonotype came up a few times. The V and J genes are TRBV6-2 or TRBV6-3 and TRBJ1-4, with 7 bases that match TRBD1. The CDR3 extends over 15 amino acids. J lost 8 bases, V lost 6 bases, and 12 bases had no gene match. Germline V gene data show CDR1 as MNHEY and CDR2 as SVGEGT. The CDR3 loop reads CASRPDPGQPEKLFF. CDR3 nucleotides: TGTGCCAGCAGACCTGACCCGGGACAGCCCGAAAAACTGTTTTTT.